The source of this TCR beta chain is a study of Ad26.COV2.S vaccination and SARS-CoV-2 variants (dated by TCRdb to 2020 to 2023). Turning to the overall study: Donors in the vaccine arm were drawn from COV1001, a multicentre, randomized, double-blind, placebo-controlled phase I-IIa trial testing Ad26.COV2.S in healthy adults. Ad26.COV2.S was given intramuscularly at 5x10^10 or 1x10^11 viral particles, as a single shot or as two shots 56 days apart. TCRbeta repertoire sequencing served as the tool for gauging how specific and how broad the SARS-CoV-2-reactive T cell receptors were following Ad26.COV2.S vaccination. A total of some 30 samples were included in the TCR-sequenced set, comprising some 20 Ad26.COV2.S vaccine recipients, 5 placebo recipients and 8 SARS-CoV-2 convalescent individuals. Trial participants were randomized into five groups of five, in which low-dose or high-dose Ad26.COV2.S was given once or twice, or placebo was given on both occasions. Investigators remained blinded to trial group allocation during experiments and outcome assessment.

Points on this clone: The clone's antigen remains unknown. Within one base of it there is no much larger clone, and no base qualities were kept.

The sample's treatment or condition label is to be understood as: 19 received Ad26.COV2.S at low or high dose, single or two shots; 5 received placebo; per-sample allocation not given. Repertoires of vaccine and placebo recipients were sequenced from samples taken on day 63 after the first injection. In Cohort 1b, roughly 25 adults aged 18-55 years were enrolled at a single site in Boston, USA, between 29 July and 7 August 2020. Ad26.COV2.S consisted of a replication-incompetent adenovirus type 26 vector by which a prefusion-stabilized SARS-CoV-2 spike protein from the original Wuhan strain was expressed. The V and J ends are trimmed by 0 bases and 7 bases, leaving 13 bases between them. Looking up the germline V gene (reference sequence) yields CDR1 SEHNR and CDR2 FQNEAQ. The cysteine opens and the phenylalanine closes a CDR3 of 14 amino acids. The kept DNA is CDR3 alone, 42 bases in frame from the first base.

What the work shows at the level of the full study, not this receptor alone: It was noted by the authors that total T cell responses may have been underestimated by the TCR breadth and depth analyses. Spike-specific TCR breadth was higher in Ad26.COV2.S recipients than in placebo recipients (P = 0.0014). After vaccination, substantial breadth of spike-specific CD8+ and CD4+ T cell responses was reported. Non-spike TCR breadth was comparable between vaccine and placebo recipients, consistent with the vaccine containing only spike. The study lacked the statistical power to compare responses across vaccine doses or regimens.

The immunoSEQ Assay was the method used to sequence TCRbeta CDR3 regions. After extraction, genomic DNA underwent amplification by bias-controlled multiplex PCR, followed by high-throughput sequencing. The authors' pipeline ran thus. Collapsing and filtering of sequences were performed to quantify the absolute abundance of each unique TCRbeta CDR3 region. T cell fraction was estimated by normalizing TCRbeta template counts to usable DNA, with usable DNA measured through amplification of reference genes found in all nucleated cells. Repertoire TCRs were annotated as SARS-CoV-2-specific by exact matching of V gene, CDR3 amino acid sequence and J gene to a known reactive TCR set. MIRA supplied the reference SARS-CoV-2 TCR set, which was filtered for enrichment in COVID-19-positive ImmuneCODE repertoires so that public or cross-reactive TCRs were removed. Using the MIRA antigens, annotated TCRs were further analysed by specific ORF or by position within an ORF. Breadth was defined as the number of annotated unique rearrangements divided by the total number of unique productive rearrangements, and depth was defined as the summed frequency of the annotated unique rearrangements. Group comparisons of TCR breadth used two-sided Wilcoxon rank-sum tests. The clones in this table, taken by TCRdb from immuneACCESS, are in-frame only. Not every clone is retained; where verified, under half of the shortfall comes from an unresolved V gene, and the cause of the rest is unknown. V, J and clone size derive from that table, while D and trimming were established from the DNA sequence. A total of hundreds of thousands of clones appear in this sample, about 89% of them only once. The ten largest clones add up to roughly 4.8% of the sample.

This TCR was sampled from a person between 18 and 65 years old who received the Ad26.COV2.S COVID-19 vaccine or a placebo. The source material was peripheral blood, sampled in a trial of Ad26.COV2.S vaccine versus placebo. The sequence joins TRBV7-9 to TRBJ2-7; the D segment could be TRBD1, given 5 matching bases. The nucleotide sequence is TGTGCCAGCAGCTTAGCGGGGCTTTCGGGTGAGCAGTACTTC. This is translated as CASSLAGLSGEQYF. The full variable domain, with segments outside the CDR3 supplied by the reference TRBV7-9 and TRBJ2-7 proteins, appears as DTGVSQNPRHKITKRGQNVTFRCDPISEHNRLYWYRQTLGQGPEFLTYFQNEAQLEKSRLLSDRFSAERPKGSFSTLEIQRTEQGDSAMYLCASSLAGLSGEQYFGPGTRLTVT.